One and the same sample provided the 18 T cell receptor beta chains below, sequenced in a study of tumor-infiltrating lymphocytes in localized non-small cell lung cancer. Measured with immunoSEQ multiplex PCR; TCRdb has only the in-frame clones, and not every one. The sample comprises about 12,000 clones, roughly 80% of which are singletons, and around 12% rests with the top ten. The source material was uninvolved lung tissue not adjacent to the tumor. Every receptor here comes from a human donor with non-small cell lung cancer.

This clone has just a few counts. The chain is built from TRBV5-1 and TRBJ2-1; tentative D call: TRBD2 (6 bases). V dropped 0 bases and J dropped 9 bases, with 19 bases sitting between them. CDR3 length: 16 amino acids. Per the germline V gene, CDR1 is SGHRS and CDR2 is YFSETQ. CDR3 DNA: TGCGCCAGCAGCTTGGCCCTTAGCCTCGGGGGAGGTGAGCAGTTCTTC. Translation gives CASSLALSLGGGEQFF.

J is TRBJ1-2 and V is TRBV5-4; tentative D call: TRBD1 (6 bases). V was pared by 4 bases and J by 0 bases, with 16 bases between. The CDR3 contains 16 residues. Germline V gene sequence: CDR1 SGHNT, CDR2 YYREEE (reference sequence). In DNA form, the CDR3 reads TGTGCCAGCAGCCGCCTCCAGGGGCCAGCTAACTATGGCTACACCTTC. Translating it yields CASSRLQGPANYGYTF.

This chain uses TRBV19 with TRBJ1-4; D uncertain. Trimming stripped 4 bases from V and 13 bases from J, with 16 bases between. Germline CDR1 and CDR2: LNHDA and SQIVND (reference sequence). The CDR3 consists of 13 residues. This chain's CDR3 is CASSTSGLPRLFF. The CDR3 DNA reads as TGTGCCAGTAGTACCTCGGGGTTGCCGAGACTGTTTTTT.

The genes are TRBV5-4 and TRBJ1-4; a possible D gene is TRBD1 (6 bases). The germline CDR1 and CDR2 sequences are SGHNT and YYREEE (reference sequence). The CDR3 spans 14 residues. V lost 4 bases and J lost 7, with 14 bases in between. CDR3 region: CASSPAGAGEKLFF. The CDR3 DNA follows: TGTGCCAGCAGCCCCGCGGGGGCCGGTGAAAAACTGTTTTTT.

This chain joins TRBV5-1 and TRBJ1-6, with TRBD1 identical over 7 bases. V lost 2 bases and J lost 7; bases outside the gene matches: 6. The CDR3 spans 15 residues. The V gene's germline CDR1 is SGHRS and CDR2 YFSETQ. CDR3: CASSFGQAENSPLHF. In DNA, the CDR3 is TGCGCCAGCAGCTTCGGACAGGCGGAAAATTCACCCCTCCACTTT.

This chain links TRBV29-1 with TRBJ2-7; TRBD1 aligns across 7 bases. Germline assignment: CDR1 SQVTM and CDR2 ANQGSEA. This CDR3 comprises 12 residues. The J segment lost 4 bases and the V segment lost 4 bases, leaving 4 bases of the junction unmatched. The CDR3 DNA reads TGCAGCGTTGTAGGGGGCGGGTACGAGCAGTACTTC. Its protein product is CSVVGGGYEQYF.

V gene TRBV7-2 combines with J gene TRBJ2-7; 8 bases are a match to TRBD2. With V trimmed by 1 base and J by 3 bases, 14 bases remained unmatched. Looked up from germline, CDR1 is SGHTA and CDR2 is FQGNSA. The CDR3 spans 18 residues. CDR3 DNA sequence: TGTGCCAGCAGCTTAGTCCCCCGAGGGGCGGGGGGAAACTACGAGCAGTACTTC. It specifies CASSLVPRGAGGNYEQYF. The full variable domain, rest sourced from reference TRBV7-2 and TRBJ2-7, is GAGVSQSPSNKVTEKGKDVELRCDPISGHTALYWYRQSLGQGLEFLIYFQGNSAPDKSGLPSDRFSAERTGGSVSTLTIQRTQQEDSAVYLCASSLVPRGAGGNYEQYFGPGTRLTVT.

The gene calls are TRBV30 and TRBJ2-7; 11 nucleotides agree with TRBD2. CDR3 length: 14 residues. Losses at the gene ends were 5 bases for V and 6 bases for J; bases not matched to a gene: 9. The germline V gene has CDR1 GTSNPN and CDR2 SVGIG (reference sequence). CDR3 sequence (DNA): TGTGCCTGGGCTCTAGCGGGGGGAAAGCGCGAGCAGTACTTC. This sequence encodes CAWALAGGKREQYF.

The chain is built from TRBV5-1 and TRBJ1-2, with 8 bases lining up with TRBD1. This CDR3 has 16 amino acids. J gave up 7 bases and V 0 bases, and 11 bases lay outside the gene matches. Germline values: CDR1 SGHRS, CDR2 YFSETQ. CDR3 region: CASSLAAGGSFSGYTF. CDR3 nucleotides: TGCGCCAGCAGCTTGGCCGCAGGGGGCTCCTTCAGTGGCTACACCTTC.

Only a few counts were recorded for this clone. CDR3 region: CASSPRFQGYEQYF. For the CDR3, the DNA is TGTGCCAGCAGCCCAAGATTCCAGGGCTACGAGCAGTACTTC. The chain joins TRBV11-3 to TRBJ2-7; TRBD1 might be the D (5 bases). This CDR3 has 14 amino acids. Germline V gene sequence: CDR1 SGHNT, CDR2 YENEEA. Trimming stripped 5 bases from V and 3 bases from J, with 14 bases between.

This clone was seen a single time. The chain joins TRBV15 to TRBJ2-2; tentative D call: TRBD2 (7 bases). V lost 0 bases and J lost 7, with 12 bases in between. CDR1 LNHNV and CDR2 YYDKDF come from the germline V gene (reference sequence). This CDR3 spans 15 amino acids. The CDR3 DNA sequence: TGTGCCACCAGCAGAGATTGGGGGGGCTTCGGGGAGCTGTTTTTT. Translation: CATSRDWGGFGELFF.

The table lists this clone with a count of one. The chain employs TRBV7-9 and TRBJ1-2; D gene uncertain. CDR1 SEHNR and CDR2 FQNEAQ come from the germline V gene (reference sequence). The CDR3 covers 14 residues. V lost 3 bases to trimming and J lost 4 bases, with 12 bases between them. The CDR3 DNA reads TGTGCCAGCAGCTTTGGCGGATCGGGCTATGGCTACACCTTC. This translates into CASSFGGSGYGYTF.

V gene TRBV7-3 combines with J gene TRBJ2-3; D call uncertain. Trimming removed 2 bases at V and 6 bases at J, with 9 bases between. This CDR3 is built from 13 residues. The germline gives CDR1 SGHTA, CDR2 FQGTGA. The CDR3 sequence is CASSLAVMDTQYF. The CDR3 bases are TGTGCCAGCAGCTTAGCGGTAATGGATACGCAGTATTTT.

The chain combines TRBV9 with TRBJ1-4; possible D gene TRBD1, 5 bases. This CDR3 is 14 amino acids long. Germline CDR1 and CDR2: SGDLS and YYNGEE. Trimming shortened V by 3 bases and J by 5 bases, and 11 bases separated the two germline ends. This CDR3 is CASSARDQNEKLFF. The CDR3 coding sequence is TGTGCCAGCAGCGCCAGGGATCAGAATGAAAAACTGTTTTTT.

This clone appeared once. The chain carries TRBV19 and TRBJ1-1, with 9 bases aligning to TRBD1. Germline V lookup: CDR1 LNHDA, CDR2 SQIVND (reference sequence). V trimming: 5 bases; J trimming: 7 bases; junction bases outside the gene matches: 8. This CDR3 contains 14 residues. The CDR3 region has the DNA TGTGCCAGTAGTCCATACGGGACAGGGATTGAAGCTTTCTTT. It is translated as CASSPYGTGIEAFF.

The CDR3 DNA follows: TGTGCCAGCAGCCCACAGGGGGATACTAGCACAGATACGCAGTATTTT. It codes for CASSPQGDTSTDTQYF. The rearrangement links TRBV11-3 to TRBJ2-3, with 8 nucleotides matching TRBD1. The V gene end was trimmed by 5 bases and the J gene end by 0 bases; junction bases not matched to a gene: 7. Germline V gives CDR1 SGHNT, CDR2 YENEEA. The CDR3 contains 16 residues.

The CDR3 sequence is CASSKGQGAGELFF. In DNA, the CDR3 is TGTGCCAGTAGTAAAGGACAGGGCGCCGGGGAGCTGTTTTTT. This chain joins TRBV19 and TRBJ2-2, with TRBD1 matching 8 bases. Looked up from germline, CDR1 is LNHDA and CDR2 is SQIVND (reference sequence). V was pared by 4 bases and J by 6 bases, with 4 bases of the junction left unmatched. This CDR3 contains 14 residues.

This rearrangement joins TRBV5-5 to TRBJ2-5; no clear D gene. There are 15 residues in the CDR3. V was cut by 1 base and J by 2 bases, with 12 bases left in between. Looked up from germline, CDR1 is SGHKS and CDR2 is YYEKEE (reference sequence). The CDR3 spells CASSLLVGPQETQYF. Written as DNA, the CDR3 is TGTGCCAGCAGCTTGTTGGTTGGGCCTCAAGAGACCCAGTACTTC.